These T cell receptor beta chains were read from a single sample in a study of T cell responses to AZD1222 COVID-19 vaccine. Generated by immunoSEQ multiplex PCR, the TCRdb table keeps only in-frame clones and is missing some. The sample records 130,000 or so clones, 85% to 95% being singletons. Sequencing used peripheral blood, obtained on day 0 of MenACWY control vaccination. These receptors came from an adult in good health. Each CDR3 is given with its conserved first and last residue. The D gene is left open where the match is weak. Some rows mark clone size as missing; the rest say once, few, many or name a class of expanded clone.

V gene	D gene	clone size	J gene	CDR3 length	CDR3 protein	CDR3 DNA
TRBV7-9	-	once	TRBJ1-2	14	CASSPSTGTDGYTF	TGTGCCAGCAGCCCGAGTACGGGTACGGATGGCTACACCTTC
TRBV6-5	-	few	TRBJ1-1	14	CASRRLWDGTEAFF	TGTGCCAGCAGGCGACTCTGGGATGGGACTGAAGCTTTCTTT
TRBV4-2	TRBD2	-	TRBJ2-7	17	CASSQAMGLAGGYEQYF	TGTGCCAGCAGCCAAGCGATGGGACTAGCGGGAGGTTACGAGCAGTACTTC
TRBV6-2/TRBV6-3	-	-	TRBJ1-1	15	CASSPQPGPQTEAFF	TGTGCCAGCAGTCCCCAACCGGGCCCCCAGACTGAAGCTTTCTTT
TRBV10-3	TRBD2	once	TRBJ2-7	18	CATMVGTSGTILSYEQYF	TGTGCCACAATGGTAGGGACTAGCGGGACGATACTCTCCTACGAGCAGTACTTC
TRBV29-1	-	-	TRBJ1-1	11	CSVVGVTEAFF	TGCAGCGTTGTTGGGGTCACTGAAGCTTTCTTT
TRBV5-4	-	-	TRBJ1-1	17	CASSLVIVGRGTAEAFF	TGTGCCAGCAGCTTGGTTATCGTCGGCCGTGGAACGGCTGAAGCTTTCTTT
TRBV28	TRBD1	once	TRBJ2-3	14	CASSLGTGTDTQYF	TGTGCCAGCAGTTTGGGGACAGGCACAGATACGCAGTATTTT
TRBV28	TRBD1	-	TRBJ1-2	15	CASSRQGAVNYGYTF	TGTGCCAGCAGTAGGCAGGGGGCCGTTAACTATGGCTACACCTTC
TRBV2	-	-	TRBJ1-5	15	CASSEYGTSNQPQHF	TGTGCCAGCAGTGAATATGGAACTAGCAATCAGCCCCAGCATTTT
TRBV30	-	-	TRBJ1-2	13	CAWSVNVAGGYTF	TGTGCCTGGAGTGTAAATGTCGCAGGCGGCTACACCTTC
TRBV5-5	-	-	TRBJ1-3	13	CASTGGFGNTIYF	TGTGCCAGCACTGGGGGGTTTGGAAACACCATATATTTT
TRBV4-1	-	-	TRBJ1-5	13	CASSQVVTPPQHF	TGCGCCAGCAGCCAAGTTGTGACTCCGCCCCAGCATTTT
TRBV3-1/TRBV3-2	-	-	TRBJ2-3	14	CASSLRHSTDTQYF	TGTGCCAGCAGCCTTCGACATAGCACAGATACGCAGTATTTT
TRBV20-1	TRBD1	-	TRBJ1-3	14	CSASRDSSGNTIYF	TGCAGTGCTAGTAGGGACAGCTCTGGAAACACCATATATTTT
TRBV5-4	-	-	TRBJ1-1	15	CASSLEPSLNTEAFF	TGTGCCAGCAGCTTGGAGCCATCGCTGAACACTGAAGCTTTCTTT
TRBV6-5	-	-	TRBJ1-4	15	CASSDSGTTNEKLFF	TGTGCCAGCAGTGACTCCGGGACCACTAATGAAAAACTGTTTTTT
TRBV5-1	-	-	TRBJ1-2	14	CASSLGPGDYGYTF	TGCGCCAGCAGCTTGGGTCCCGGGGACTATGGCTACACCTTC
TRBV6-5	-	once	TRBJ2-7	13	CASTNRAPYEQYF	TGTGCCAGCACCAACAGGGCCCCCTACGAGCAGTACTTC
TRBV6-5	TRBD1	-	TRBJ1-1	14	CASSPGQGYTEAFF	TGTGCCAGCAGCCCGGGACAGGGATACACTGAAGCTTTCTTT
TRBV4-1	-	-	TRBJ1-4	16	CASSPQRAATNEKLFF	TGCGCCAGCAGCCCCCAAAGGGCGGCAACTAATGAAAAACTGTTTTTT
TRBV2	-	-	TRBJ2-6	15	CASRANRAGANVLTF	TGTGCCAGCAGGGCCAACAGGGCTGGGGCCAACGTCCTGACTTTC
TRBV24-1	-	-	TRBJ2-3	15	CATSDLWGSTDTQYF	TGTGCCACCAGTGATTTGTGGGGCAGCACCGATACGCAGTATTTT
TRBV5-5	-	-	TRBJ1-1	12	CASSLVFHEAFF	TGTGCCAGCAGCTTAGTGTTCCATGAAGCTTTCTTT
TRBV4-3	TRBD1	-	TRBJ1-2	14	CASSLDGTADGYTF	TGCGCCAGCAGCCTCGACGGGACAGCGGATGGCTACACCTTC
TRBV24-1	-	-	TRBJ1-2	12	CATSDSSYGYTF	TGTGCCACCAGTGATTCTAGCTATGGCTACACCTTC
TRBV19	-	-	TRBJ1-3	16	CASHRAGEVSGNTIYF	TGTGCCAGTCACCGGGCAGGGGAAGTCTCTGGAAACACCATATATTTT
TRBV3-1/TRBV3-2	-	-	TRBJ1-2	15	CASSQDPGTYYGYTF	TGTGCCAGCAGCCAAGATCCTGGCACCTACTATGGCTACACCTTC
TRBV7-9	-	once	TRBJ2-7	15	CASSLRGPLEYEQYF	TGTGCCAGCAGCCTCCGGGGCCCCCTGGAGTACGAGCAGTACTTC
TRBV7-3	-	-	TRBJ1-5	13	CASAQGSNQPQHF	TGTGCCAGCGCGCAGGGCAGCAATCAGCCCCAGCATTTT
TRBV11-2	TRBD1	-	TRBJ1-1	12	CASSSDRVEAFF	TGTGCCAGCAGCTCAGACAGGGTTGAAGCTTTCTTT
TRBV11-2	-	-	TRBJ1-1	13	CASSLLRATEAFF	TGTGCCAGCAGCTTACTCAGGGCCACTGAAGCTTTCTTT
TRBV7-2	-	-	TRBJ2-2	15	CATDQRGVNTGELFF	TGTGCCACCGATCAAAGGGGGGTAAACACCGGGGAGCTGTTTTTT
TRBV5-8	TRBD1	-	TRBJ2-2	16	CASSLGTDPSTGELFF	TGTGCCAGCAGCCTCGGGACAGACCCATCGACCGGGGAGCTGTTTTTT
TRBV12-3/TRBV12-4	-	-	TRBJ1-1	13	CASSLRGLAEAFF	TGTGCCAGCAGTTTGAGAGGGCTGGCTGAAGCTTTCTTT
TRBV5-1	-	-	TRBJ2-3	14	CASSDRQAIDTQYF	TGCGCCAGCAGCGACAGACAGGCCATAGATACGCAGTATTTT
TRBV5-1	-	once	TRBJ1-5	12	CASSLEGQPQHF	TGCGCCAGCAGCTTGGAAGGTCAGCCCCAGCATTTT
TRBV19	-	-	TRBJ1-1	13	CASSMRGNTEAFF	TGTGCCAGTAGTATGAGGGGTAACACTGAAGCTTTCTTT
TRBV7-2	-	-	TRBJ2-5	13	CASSSGISETQYF	TGTGCCAGCAGCTCAGGGATTTCGGAGACCCAGTACTTC
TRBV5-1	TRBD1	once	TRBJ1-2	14	CASRIQGVSYGYTF	TGCGCCAGCAGAATACAGGGGGTGTCATATGGCTACACCTTC
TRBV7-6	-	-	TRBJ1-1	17	CASSLQSGGVGNTEAFF	TGTGCCAGCAGCTTACAATCGGGCGGGGTAGGGAACACTGAAGCTTTCTTT
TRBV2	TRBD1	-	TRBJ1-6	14	CASRRTGVDSPLHF	TGTGCCAGCAGACGCACAGGGGTTGACTCACCCCTCCACTTT